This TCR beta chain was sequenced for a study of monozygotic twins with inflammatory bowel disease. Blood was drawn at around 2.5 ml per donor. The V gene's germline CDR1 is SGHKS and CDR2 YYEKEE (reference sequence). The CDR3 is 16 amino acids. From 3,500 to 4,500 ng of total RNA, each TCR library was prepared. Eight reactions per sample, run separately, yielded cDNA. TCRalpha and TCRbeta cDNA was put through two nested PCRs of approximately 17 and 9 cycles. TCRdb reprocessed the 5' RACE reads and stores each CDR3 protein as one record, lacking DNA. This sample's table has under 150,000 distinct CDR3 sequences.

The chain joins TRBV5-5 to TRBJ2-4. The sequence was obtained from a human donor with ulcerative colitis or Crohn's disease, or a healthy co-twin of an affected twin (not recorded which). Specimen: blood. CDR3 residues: CASSYILTTMGNIQYF.